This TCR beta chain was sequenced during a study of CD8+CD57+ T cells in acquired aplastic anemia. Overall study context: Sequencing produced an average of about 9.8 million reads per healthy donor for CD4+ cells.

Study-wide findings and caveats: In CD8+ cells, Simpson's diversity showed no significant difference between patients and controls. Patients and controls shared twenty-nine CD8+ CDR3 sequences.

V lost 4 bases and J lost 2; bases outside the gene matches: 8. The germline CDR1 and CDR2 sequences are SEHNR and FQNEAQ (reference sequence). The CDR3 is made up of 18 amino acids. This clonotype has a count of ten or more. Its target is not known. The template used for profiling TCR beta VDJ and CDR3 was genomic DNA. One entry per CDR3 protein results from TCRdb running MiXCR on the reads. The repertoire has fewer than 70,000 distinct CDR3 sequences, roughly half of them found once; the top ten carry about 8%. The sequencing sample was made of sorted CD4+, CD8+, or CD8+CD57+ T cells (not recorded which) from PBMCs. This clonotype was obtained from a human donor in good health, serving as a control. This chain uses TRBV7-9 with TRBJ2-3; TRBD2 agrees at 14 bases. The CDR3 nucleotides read TGTGCCAGCAGCTCAGGGACTAGCGGGAGTATCTTCACAGATACGCAGTATTTT. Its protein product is CASSSGTSGSIFTDTQYF.